This entry lists 7 T cell receptor beta chains sequenced from one sample in a study of neoadjuvant anti-PD-1 for oral cavity cancer. Using immunoSEQ multiplex PCR, the repertoire was profiled, and TCRdb retains in-frame clones only, with some absent. The data show more than 11,000 clones, more than 65% seen once. Sample time point: after neoadjuvant nivolumab, at surgical resection. This material consisted of PBMCs, taken after nivolumab (anti-PD-1) treatment. Receptors originate from a person between 40 and 79 years old with oral cavity squamous cell carcinoma.

This chain connects TRBV7-6 to TRBJ2-7; 9 nucleotides agree with TRBD2. Trimming cost V 5 bases and J 2 bases; bases outside gene matches: 13. Per the germline V gene, CDR1 is SGHVS and CDR2 is FNYEAQ. This CDR3 contains 17 residues. The CDR3 region is CASSKPPGLAFTYEQYF. In DNA form, the CDR3 reads TGTGCCAGCAGCAAACCCCCCGGACTAGCGTTTACCTACGAGCAGTACTTC.

The chain couples TRBV12-5 to TRBJ2-5; D might be TRBD2 (5 bases). CDR3 length: 14 amino acids. The germline V gene has CDR1 LGHNT and CDR2 FRNRAP. V was cut by 7 bases and J by 3 bases, with 15 bases left in between. CDR3 loop: CASAPGGYKETQYF. The CDR3 coding sequence is TGTGCTAGTGCTCCTGGAGGCTACAAAGAGACCCAGTACTTC. The full variable domain, with the rest looked up from reference TRBV12-5 and TRBJ2-5, is DARVTQTPRHKVTEMGQEVTMRCQPILGHNTVFWYRQTMMQGLELLAYFRNRAPLDDSGMPKDRFSAEMPDATLATLKIQPSEPRDSAVYFCASAPGGYKETQYFGPGTRLLVL.

The chain combines TRBV29-1 with TRBJ1-1; TRBD1 might be the D (6 bases). V lost 5 bases to trimming and J lost 0 bases, with 10 bases between them. CDR3 size: 13 residues. Per germline, CDR1 SQVTM and CDR2 ANQGSEA. The CDR3 bases are TGCAGCGTTCGACAGGAGCTGAACACTGAAGCTTTCTTT. Its protein product is CSVRQELNTEAFF. The variable domain in full, completed from reference TRBV29-1 and TRBJ1-1, reads SAVISQKPSRDICQRGTSLTIQCQVDSQVTMMFWYRQQPGQSLTLIATANQGSEATYESGFVIDKFPISRPNLTFSTLTVSNMSPEDSSIYLCSVRQELNTEAFFGQGTRLTVV.

The V gene is TRBV13, the J gene TRBJ2-7; 7 bases match TRBD2. The V segment lost 2 bases and the J segment 3 bases; nucleotides outside the gene matches: 10. CDR1 and CDR2 from the germline V gene are PRHDT and FYEKMQ (reference sequence). The CDR3 consists of 16 residues. Written as DNA, the CDR3 is TGTGCCAGCAGCTTAAGTGTAGGGGCTAGCGGCTACGAGCAGTACTTC. It translates to CASSLSVGASGYEQYF.

The genes are TRBV19 and TRBJ1-1; no clear D. The CDR3 extends over 13 amino acids. Trimming stripped 4 bases from V and 3 bases from J, with 9 bases between. CDR1 and CDR2 from the germline V gene are LNHDA and SQIVND (reference sequence). The CDR3 here is CASSSSRDTEAFF. In DNA form, the CDR3 reads TGTGCCAGTAGTAGTTCACGGGACACTGAAGCTTTCTTT.

V gene TRBV6-1 combines with J gene TRBJ2-7; D possibly matches TRBD1 or TRBD2 (5 bases each). Trimming left V 6 bases short and J 4 bases short, with 19 bases between. From germline, CDR1 is MNHNS and CDR2 SASEGT. This CDR3 has 15 amino acids. CDR3: CASSTRDDRIYEQYF. CDR3 DNA: TGTGCCAGCAGCACCCGGGACGACCGAATTTACGAGCAGTACTTC.

The rearrangement links TRBV27 to TRBJ1-5; D possibly corresponds to TRBD1 (6 bases). Trimming cost V 5 bases and J 0 bases, with 20 bases left between them. The CDR3 is made up of 18 amino acids. CDR1 is MNHEY, CDR2 SMNVEV, per germline (reference sequence). The CDR3 reads CASSTRQVPYNSNQPQHF. The DNA for the CDR3 is TGTGCCAGCAGTACCCGACAGGTACCGTACAATAGCAATCAGCCCCAGCATTTT.